One and the same sample provided the 21 T cell receptor beta chains below, sequenced in a study of blood T cell repertoires in COVID-19. Libraries were prepared by immunoSEQ multiplex PCR; TCRdb keeps only in-frame clonotypes and omits some of them. The profile shows 300,000 to 400,000 clones, about 87% of them singletons. Sequencing was carried out using peripheral blood. Receptors originate from a woman aged 55-75 years with COVID-19, enrolled during active disease.

V gene TRBV15 combines with J gene TRBJ2-7; TRBD2 is a possible D gene (5 bases). In germline, CDR1 is LNHNV, CDR2 YYDKDF (reference sequence). Trimming took off 8 bases at V and 0 bases at J, with 11 bases between the two ends. This CDR3 has 13 residues. CDR3 region: CATSDSVSYEQYF. CDR3 DNA: TGTGCCACCTCAGATAGCGTCTCCTACGAGCAGTACTTC.

The V gene is TRBV10-3, the J gene TRBJ2-7; no firm D call. This CDR3 comprises 11 residues. Germline CDR1 ENHRY, CDR2 SYGVKD. Deletions cut 6 bases from V and 6 bases from J, with 9 bases between. DNA for the CDR3: TGTGCCATCAGACAGACGACCGAGCAGTACTTC. The encoded protein is CAIRQTTEQYF.

The rearrangement joins TRBV5-1 to TRBJ1-2, with D possibly being TRBD1 (5 bases). The CDR3 extends over 15 amino acids. Germline V gene data show CDR1 as SGHRS and CDR2 as YFSETQ. Trimming removed 4 bases from V and 4 bases from J, with 17 bases in between. CDR3 loop: CASSPDSVTLYGYTF. CDR3 DNA sequence: TGCGCCAGCAGCCCAGACAGTGTAACCCTCTATGGCTACACCTTC.

Details on this clone: The junction departs from germline at one end; a sequencing error may be responsible. The V gene is TRBV2, the J gene TRBJ1-4; D is perhaps TRBD1 (6 bases). Germline values: CDR1 SNHLY, CDR2 FYNNEI. The CDR3 covers 15 residues. CDR3 in amino acids: CASSPNRVLNGKLFF. In DNA form, the CDR3 reads TGTGCCAGCAGTCCAAACAGGGTACTTAATGGAAAACTGTTTTTT.

The V and J genes are TRBV11-2 and TRBJ2-1; possibly TRBD2 for D (5 bases). CDR1 and CDR2 from the germline V gene are SGHAT and FQNNGV. This CDR3 spans 14 amino acids. With 4 bases removed from V and 3 bases from J, the gap between germline ends came to 10 bases. Here the CDR3 reads CASSSGIVYNEQFF. In DNA, the CDR3 is TGTGCCAGCAGCTCGGGGATCGTCTACAATGAGCAGTTCTTC.

The chain carries TRBV5-1 and TRBJ2-2, with 7 bases fitting TRBD1. The junction had 7 bases not matched to a gene; V was cut back by 4 bases and J by 4 bases. Germline values: CDR1 SGHRS, CDR2 YFSETQ. CDR3 length equals 15 residues. CDR3 in DNA: TGCGCCAGCAGCCCTCCCGGGACAGTCACCGGGGAGCTGTTTTTT. This sequence encodes CASSPPGTVTGELFF.

This clone was seen more than once but under ten times. The V and J genes are TRBV2 and TRBJ1-6; 7 positions agree with TRBD1. The CDR3 spans 16 residues. Germline V gives CDR1 SNHLY, CDR2 FYNNEI. V lost 4 bases to trimming and J lost 5 bases; unmatched junction nucleotides: 8. CDR3 bases: TGTGCCAGCAGTGCCCGGGCAGGGGGAAATAATTCACCCCTCCACTTT. This codes for CASSARAGGNNSPLHF.

To note about this clone: The sample has other DNA sequences that encode this CDR3 too. The chain uses TRBV6-5 and TRBJ2-7; 7 nucleotides align to TRBD1. V was pared by 7 bases and J by 0 bases, with 3 bases of the junction left unmatched. Germline assignment: CDR1 MNHEY and CDR2 SVGAGI. This CDR3 is built from 13 residues. CDR3: CASTGTVSYEQYF. DNA of the CDR3: TGTGCCAGCACCGGGACAGTCTCCTACGAGCAGTACTTC.

The chain uses TRBV18 and TRBJ2-7, with 7 bases identical to TRBD1. The CDR3 has 13 amino acids. Germline trimming cut 4 bases from V and 1 base from J; bases unmatched to any gene: 1. Germline V CDR1 and CDR2: KGHSH, LQKENI. DNA of the CDR3: TGTGCCAGCTCACTACAGGGGTCCTACGAGCAGTACTTC. Translated: CASSLQGSYEQYF.

This clone has just a few counts. V and J are TRBV2 and TRBJ1-4, with TRBD1 as a possible D gene (6 bases). Germline CDR1 and CDR2: SNHLY and FYNNEI. V lost 6 bases and J lost 4, with 18 bases in between. CDR3 length: 16 amino acids. CDR3 residues: CASSDQGPHLNEKLFF. The CDR3 region has the DNA TGTGCCAGCAGCGATCAGGGGCCGCACCTTAATGAAAAACTGTTTTTT.

The chain is built from TRBV20-1 and TRBJ1-1; D unclear. CDR3 size: 11 residues. CDR1 is DFQATT, CDR2 SNEGSKA, per germline (reference sequence). V lost 1 base and J lost 2, with 2 bases in between. The CDR3 is CSARANTEAFF. Written as DNA, the CDR3 is TGCAGTGCTAGAGCTAACACTGAAGCTTTCTTT.

V gene TRBV5-1 combines with J gene TRBJ2-1; TRBD2 might be the D (6 bases). Germline V gene lookup returns CDR1 SGHRS and CDR2 YFSETQ. V was clipped by 3 bases and J by 9 bases, with 16 bases between them. CDR3 length: 14 residues. The DNA of the CDR3 is TGCGCCAGCAGCTCCGGGGGTTTGTGGGGTGAGCAGTTCTTC. This translates into CASSSGGLWGEQFF.

The chain recombines TRBV5-4 with TRBJ1-3, with 9 nucleotides matching TRBD1. Germline loops: CDR1 SGHNT, CDR2 YYREEE (reference sequence). This CDR3 contains 16 residues. Unmatched junction bases numbered 7, after V lost 4 bases and J lost 2 bases. The CDR3 DNA sequence: TGTGCCAGCAGCCCACAGGGGGCTCTTACTGGAAACACCATATATTTT. Its translation is CASSPQGALTGNTIYF.

The chain carries TRBV19 and TRBJ1-5; D perhaps matches TRBD1 (6 bases). Germline values: CDR1 LNHDA, CDR2 SQIVND (reference sequence). V was trimmed by 4 bases and J by 5 bases, leaving 9 bases between them. The CDR3 consists of 13 residues. This CDR3 reads CASSNRVDQPQHF. In DNA, the CDR3 is TGTGCCAGTAGTAACAGGGTTGATCAGCCCCAGCATTTT.

This sequence joins TRBV2 and TRBJ1-6; a weak D match, TRBD1 (5 bases). The CDR3 loop spans 13 amino acids. V shed 8 bases and J shed 4 bases, with 9 bases lying between them. Germline CDR1 SNHLY, CDR2 FYNNEI. For the CDR3, the DNA is TGTGCCAGCCGGGACTCATATAATTCACCCCTCCACTTT. Translating gives CASRDSYNSPLHF. The full variable domain, completed using reference TRBV2 and TRBJ1-6, is EPEVTQTPSHQVTQMGQEVILRCVPISNHLYFYWYRQILGQKVEFLVSFYNNEISEKSEIFDDQFSVERPDGSNFTLKIRSTKLEDSAMYFCASRDSYNSPLHFGNGTRLTVT.

This chain joins TRBV5-4 and TRBJ2-7; TRBD2 matches at 11 bases. Germline V gene lookup returns CDR1 SGHNT and CDR2 YYREEE (reference sequence). V lost 1 base, J lost 0 bases, and 6 bases stayed unmatched. The CDR3 extends over 17 amino acids. In nucleotides, the CDR3 is TGTGCCAGCAGCTTGAGAACTAGCGGGGGCCTCTCCTACGAGCAGTACTTC. The encoded protein is CASSLRTSGGLSYEQYF.

This clone appeared once. V usage is TRBV3-1 (or the pseudogene TRBV3-2) and J usage is TRBJ1-5; D is unresolved. Trimming cost V 4 bases and J 6 bases, with 16 bases left between them. Germline V gives CDR1 LGHDT, CDR2 YNNKEL (reference sequence). The CDR3 spans 15 residues. CDR3 DNA: TGTGCCAGCAGCCCAGGCTTTCGTACTCTTCAGCCCCAGCATTTT. Amino acids: CASSPGFRTLQPQHF.

The rearrangement uses TRBV3-1 (or the pseudogene TRBV3-2) and TRBJ2-1; maybe TRBD2 (6 bases). Germline values: CDR1 LGHDT, CDR2 YNNKEL (reference sequence). The CDR3 extends over 17 amino acids. V was shortened by 4 bases and J by 9 bases, with 25 bases between the two germline ends. The CDR3 sequence: CASSRGPGGVGFGEQFF. The CDR3 bases are TGTGCCAGCAGCCGAGGCCCGGGCGGGGTGGGTTTCGGTGAGCAGTTCTTC.

The chain recombines TRBV27 with TRBJ2-7, with a possible D match to TRBD1 (6 bases). CDR3 length: 15 amino acids. The V end lost 6 bases, the J end lost 0 bases, and 15 bases lay between the germline ends. Germline V gives CDR1 MNHEY, CDR2 SMNVEV (reference sequence). CDR3 residues: CASSKPTGISYEQYF. CDR3 nucleotide sequence: TGTGCCAGCAGCAAACCGACAGGCATCTCCTACGAGCAGTACTTC.

This clone was seen a few times. CDR3: CASTFDRPWTEAFF. In DNA form, the CDR3 reads TGTGCCAGCACCTTCGACAGGCCGTGGACTGAAGCTTTCTTT. V is TRBV7-8 and J is TRBJ1-1, with D maybe TRBD1 (6 bases). This CDR3 is 14 amino acids long. Germline CDR1 and CDR2: SGHVS and FQNEAQ. V gave up 7 bases and J gave up 5 bases, with 17 bases separating them.

J is TRBJ2-7 and V is TRBV19, with 9 bases fitting TRBD1. After removal of 6 bases from V and 1 base from J, the junction contained 7 bases not matched to a gene. Germline assignment: CDR1 LNHDA and CDR2 SQIVND (reference sequence). The CDR3 is made up of 15 amino acids. The CDR3 DNA reads TGTGCCAGTAGAGGGGCAGGACAGGGGTCCTACGAGCAGTACTTC. Amino acids: CASRGAGQGSYEQYF.